A single sample is the source of the 24 T cell receptor beta chains below, sequenced in a study of T-cell memory formation after mild COVID-19. TCRdb recomputed calls from the 5' RACE reads with MiXCR, one row per CDR3 protein. The sample holds roughly 160,000 distinct CDR3 sequences, approximately 13% seen once. Sample: PBMCs or a T cell subset sorted from them (not recorded which). Every receptor here comes from a man between 18 and 35 years old who had mild COVID-19 (a few samples of this study predate the infection). Cell type and time point are not known.

This clonotype was seen a few times. The genes are TRBV5-6 and TRBJ1-6; D remains ambiguous. Trimming shortened V by 0 bases and J by 7 bases, and 14 bases separated the two germline ends. The germline V gene has CDR1 SGHDT and CDR2 YYEEEE. The CDR3 spans 16 residues. The CDR3 here is CASSLVFRIRNSPLHF. The CDR3 coding sequence is TGTGCCAGCAGCTTGGTGTTTCGTATTAGGAATTCACCCCTCCACTTT.

This clonotype was detected a few times. The J gene is TRBJ1-6, the V gene TRBV12-3 or TRBV12-4, with TRBD1 matching 9 bases. The ends lost 6 bases at V and 7 bases at J; junction bases unmatched: 4. The CDR3 extends over 14 amino acids. The CDR3 protein is CASRPGTGNSPLHF. Written as DNA, the CDR3 is TGTGCCAGCAGACCCGGGACAGGGAATTCACCCCTCCACTTT.

The rearrangement joins TRBV9 to TRBJ2-5; D possibly corresponds to TRBD1 (6 bases). Germline V gene data show CDR1 as SGDLS and CDR2 as YYNGEE. There are 15 residues in the CDR3. V shed 0 bases and J shed 5 bases, with 14 bases lying between them. CDR3 DNA: TGTGCCAGCAGCGTAGGGGGCGCTACAGGGGAGACCCAGTACTTC. This encodes CASSVGGATGETQYF.

The chain recombines TRBV6-5 with TRBJ2-3; D may be TRBD2 (7 bases). The ends were cut back, 7 bases at V and 1 base at J, with 24 bases in the middle. CDR1 MNHEY and CDR2 SVGAGI come from the germline V gene. The CDR3 has 18 residues. The CDR3 region is CASKRNVRGPPGTDTQYF. For the CDR3, the DNA is TGTGCCAGCAAGCGGAACGTGCGGGGGCCCCCCGGCACAGATACGCAGTATTTT.

This clonotype was observed a single time. CDR3 amino acids: CASSQETVGTQYF. The CDR3 bases are TGTGCCAGCAGCCAAGAGACGGTAGGGACCCAGTACTTC. The rearrangement uses TRBV4-2 and TRBJ2-5; D gene ambiguous. This CDR3 comprises 13 residues. The V and J ends lost 0 bases and 7 bases respectively, with 9 bases between them. The germline CDR1 and CDR2 sequences are LGHNA and YNFKEQ.

This clonotype appeared a few times. The gene calls are TRBV4-1 and TRBJ1-1, with unresolved D. The CDR3 contains 15 residues. The germline V gene encodes CDR1 MGHRA and CDR2 YSYEKL. V lost 1 base to trimming and J lost 3 bases, with 12 bases between them. CDR3 loop: CASSQGRGSHTEAFF. CDR3 sequence (DNA): TGCGCCAGCAGCCAAGGACGCGGGTCCCACACTGAAGCTTTCTTT.

This clonotype was seen a handful of times. This rearrangement joins TRBV7-8 to TRBJ2-2, with TRBD2 matching 8 bases. The CDR3 is made up of 17 amino acids. V was clipped by 3 bases and J by 3 bases; unmatched bases: 9. CDR1 and CDR2 from the germline V gene are SGHVS and FQNEAQ. CDR3 in amino acids: CASSFRGLTSDTGELFF. CDR3 sequence (DNA): TGTGCCAGCAGCTTCCGTGGTCTGACTAGCGACACCGGGGAGCTGTTTTTT.

This clonotype was detected many times. The V gene is TRBV5-5, the J gene TRBJ2-5; D is perhaps TRBD2 (6 bases). There are 13 residues in the CDR3. Trimming cost V 3 bases and J 2 bases, with 8 bases left between them. Germline-derived CDR1 and CDR2 are SGHKS and YYEKEE (reference sequence). In nucleotides, the CDR3 is TGTGCCAGCAGCTCCCGGGGGCAAGAGACCCAGTACTTC. Its protein is CASSSRGQETQYF.

The chain couples TRBV12-3 or TRBV12-4 to TRBJ1-1; D is uncertain. V lost 7 bases, J lost 0 bases, and 6 bases lay in between. The CDR3 contains 12 residues. CDR3 in DNA: TGTGCCAGCAACGCCCTGAACACTGAAGCTTTCTTT. Residues: CASNALNTEAFF.

This clonotype showed up just a few times. The chain joins TRBV5-1 to TRBJ1-1; 8 nucleotides agree with TRBD1. The V gene end was trimmed by 2 bases and the J gene end by 4 bases; junction bases not matched to a gene: 7. The germline gives CDR1 SGHRS, CDR2 YFSETQ. The CDR3 runs 15 residues. The CDR3 DNA reads as TGCGCCAGCAGCTTTTTGACAGGGGAGGGCACTGAAGCTTTCTTT. It translates to CASSFLTGEGTEAFF.

This chain connects TRBV3-2 to TRBJ2-1; TRBD1, the table's D call, lacks a check against the DNA. TRBV3-2 is noted as a pseudogene. The CDR3 contains 13 residues. The CDR3: CASSQPGANEQFF. The CDR3 DNA sequence: TGTGCCAGCAGTCAACCCGGGGCCAATGAGCAGTTCTTC.

In its sample, this clonotype was seen a few times. The genes are TRBV24-1 and TRBJ2-1; D is possibly TRBD1 or TRBD2 (5 bases each). The ends were cut back, 3 bases at V and 10 bases at J, with 12 bases in the middle. The CDR3 loop spans 13 amino acids. Germline V gene lookup returns CDR1 KGHDR and CDR2 SFDVKD. The CDR3 DNA reads as TGTGCCACCAGTGATACGGACGAGGGGGAGCAGTTCTTC. Its protein is CATSDTDEGEQFF.

As concerns this clonotype: At one boundary the junction diverges from the germline segment, which might be a read error. This chain links TRBV4-2 with TRBJ1-5, with D possibly matching TRBD1 (6 bases). The CDR3 sequence is 14 residues long. CDR1 and CDR2 (germline): LGHNA, YNFKEQ. The CDR3: CASSQDLGETGLRF. CDR3 nucleotide sequence: TGTGCCAGCAGCCAAGATCTCGGGGAGACAGGTTTACGTTTT.

The table lists this clonotype with many counts. The chain uses TRBV20-1 and TRBJ2-1; TRBD1 matches 9 bases. The germline V gene encodes CDR1 DFQATT and CDR2 SNEGSKA (reference sequence). The CDR3 has 16 amino acids. The V segment lost 5 bases and the J segment 2 bases; nucleotides outside the gene matches: 10. CDR3: CSAPGQGILTYNEQFF. CDR3 nucleotides: TGCAGTGCTCCCGGACAGGGGATTTTAACCTACAATGAGCAGTTCTTC.

This clonotype was seen a handful of times. V is TRBV7-9 and J is TRBJ1-1; 8 bases match TRBD1. V gave up 4 bases and J gave up 3 bases; unmatched junction bases: 10. The germline V gene has CDR1 SEHNR and CDR2 FQNEAQ (reference sequence). The CDR3 is 16 amino acids. DNA for the CDR3: TGTGCCAGCAGCTCACCGCGGACAGGGCTCGACACTGAAGCTTTCTTT. Its protein product is CASSSPRTGLDTEAFF.

This chain links TRBV27 with TRBJ2-7; 7 bases are shared with TRBD2. This CDR3 region has 14 residues. CDR1 MNHEY and CDR2 SMNVEV come from the germline V gene (reference sequence). The trim removed 1 base at V and 2 bases at J, leaving 2 bases unmatched. The CDR3 DNA is TGTGCCAGCAGTTTATATCGGGGGGCCTACGAGCAGTACGTC. Protein sequence: CASSLYRGAYEQYV.

This clonotype occurred a few times. The CDR3 coding sequence is TGTGCCAGCAGCGCGTCAGGGGGTGGCTACACCTTC. Translation gives CASSASGGGYTF. The chain is built from TRBV7-9 and TRBJ1-2, with 7 bases aligning to TRBD1. V shed 5 bases and J 7 bases; nucleotides not matched to a gene: 4. CDR1 and CDR2 from the germline V gene are SEHNR and FQNEAQ (reference sequence). The CDR3 is made up of 12 amino acids.

The chain combines TRBV19 with TRBJ2-1; 7 bases agree with TRBD1. With V trimmed by 1 base and J by 6 bases, 3 bases remained unmatched. The CDR3 has 14 residues. From germline, CDR1 is LNHDA and CDR2 SQIVND (reference sequence). In DNA form, the CDR3 reads TGTGCCAGTAGTATAGCCGGGACAGCCAATGAGCAGTTCTTC. This codes for CASSIAGTANEQFF. Based on the CDR3 plus reference TRBV19 and TRBJ2-1, the full variable domain is DGGITQSPKYLFRKEGQNVTLSCEQNLNHDAMYWYRQDPGQGLRLIYYSQIVNDFQKGDIAEGYSVSREKKESFPLTVTSAQKNPTAFYLCASSIAGTANEQFFGPGTRLTVL.

The V gene is TRBV5-1, the J gene TRBJ1-1, with D hard to call. The CDR3 contains 13 residues. Trimming cost V 4 bases and J 0 bases, with 7 bases left between them. Germline CDR1 is SGHRS and CDR2 is YFSETQ. CDR3 sequence: CASSVQVNTEAFF. The DNA for the CDR3 is TGCGCCAGCAGCGTCCAGGTGAACACTGAAGCTTTCTTT.

The chain employs TRBV20-1 and TRBJ2-7; TRBD2 agrees at 8 bases. Trimming took 3 bases from V and 2 from J; bases not matched to a gene: 9. CDR3 length equals 15 residues. CDR1 DFQATT and CDR2 SNEGSKA come from the germline V gene (reference sequence). The DNA for the CDR3 is TGCAGTGCTAGGACGGGTAGCGGGGAGACCTACGAGCAGTACGTC. It is translated as CSARTGSGETYEQYV.

This clonotype was recorded a few times. The rearrangement joins TRBV7-6 to TRBJ2-1, with D possibly being TRBD2 (5 bases). From germline, CDR1 is SGHVS and CDR2 FNYEAQ. The CDR3 extends over 16 amino acids. V was cut by 1 base and J by 10 bases, with 20 bases left in between. In DNA form, the CDR3 reads TGTGCCAGCAGCTTAGTTCCGGGGAAGGGCAATCGGGAGCAGTTCTTC. Its translation: CASSLVPGKGNREQFF.

There are a few counts of this clonotype. V and J are TRBV4-2 and TRBJ1-3; D is unresolved. There are 14 residues in the CDR3. CDR1 is LGHNA, CDR2 YNFKEQ, per germline. V dropped 5 bases and J dropped 0 bases, with 8 bases sitting between them. DNA for the CDR3: TGTGCCAGCAGCACTCAGGCCTCTGGAAACACCATATATTTT. This gives the protein CASSTQASGNTIYF.

This rearrangement joins TRBV4-3 to TRBJ2-7, with D possibly matching TRBD2 (7 bases). Germline V gene sequence: CDR1 LGHNA, CDR2 YSLEER. This CDR3 is built from 18 residues. Trimming cost V 0 bases and J 0 bases, with 18 bases left between them. The CDR3 sequence: CASSQDRRRGPFSYEQYF. Here the CDR3 DNA reads TGCGCCAGCAGCCAAGATCGAAGGCGGGGGCCCTTCTCCTACGAGCAGTACTTC.

CDR3 bases: TGCAGTGCTTCCGGGGACAGCCGAGGGACTGAAGCTTTCTTT. Translating it yields CSASGDSRGTEAFF. The chain carries TRBV20-1 and TRBJ1-1; 7 nucleotides line up with TRBD1. The CDR3 runs to 14 residues. Trimming removed 5 bases from V and 5 bases from J; junction bases left unmatched: 11. CDR1 and CDR2 from the germline V gene are DFQATT and SNEGSKA (reference sequence).